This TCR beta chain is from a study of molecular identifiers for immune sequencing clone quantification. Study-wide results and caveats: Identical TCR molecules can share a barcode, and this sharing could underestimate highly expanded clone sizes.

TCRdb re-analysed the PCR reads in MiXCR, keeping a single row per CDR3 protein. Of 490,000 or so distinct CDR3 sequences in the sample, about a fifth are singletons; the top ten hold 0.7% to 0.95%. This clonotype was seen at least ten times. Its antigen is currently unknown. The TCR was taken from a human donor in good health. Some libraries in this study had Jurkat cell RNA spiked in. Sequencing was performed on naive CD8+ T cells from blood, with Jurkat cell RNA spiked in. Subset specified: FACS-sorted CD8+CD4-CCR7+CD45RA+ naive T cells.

CDR3 bases: TGTGCCAGTAGTATAGGTACGGCAGGAGCCTACGAGCAGTACTTC. This encodes CASSIGTAGAYEQYF. V gene TRBV19 combines with J gene TRBJ2-7; no firm D call. V was shortened by 1 base and J by 2 bases, with 12 bases between the two germline ends. The CDR3 spans 15 residues. From germline, CDR1 is LNHDA and CDR2 SQIVND (reference sequence).